The T cell receptor (beta chain) described here comes from a study of cytomegalovirus exposure and HLA in healthy donors. Between the trimmed V and J ends, which lost 3 bases and 4 bases, there was a span of 10 bases. The CDR3 spans 14 residues. Germline V gene lookup returns CDR1 SGHVS and CDR2 FQNEAQ. The repertoire was sequenced with immunoSEQ multiplex PCR; TCRdb's copy has only in-frame clones and lacks some. Here the sample spans fewer than 120,000 clones, 85% to 90% being singletons. This TCR was sampled from a woman younger than 45 in good health and CMV-seropositive. Sequenced: PBMCs. The chain couples TRBV7-8 to TRBJ2-1; D is undetermined. For the CDR3, the DNA is TGTGCCAGCAGCTTTCGAGAGCGATACAATGAGCAGTTCTTC. Residues: CASSFRERYNEQFF.